The sequence of this T cell receptor (beta chain) was determined in a study of T-cell reconstitution after alpha-beta-depleted transplantation in children. With V trimmed by 6 bases and J by 6 bases, 4 bases remained unmatched. Germline V CDR1 and CDR2: DFQATT, SNEGSKA (reference sequence). The CDR3 spans 13 residues. The authors prepared the TCRbeta library with unique molecular identifiers. In TCRdb, the PCR reads were re-called with MiXCR into one record per CDR3 protein. The repertoire consists of some 350,000 distinct CDR3 sequences, with around 15% occurring once and the leading ten covering roughly 40%. Study-wide findings and caveats: Day-60 TCRbeta diversity that was high in some patients was derived from surviving recipient T cells and thymic progenitors. About two months after transplant, alpha-beta T cells reportedly came from several hundred expanded graft clones. Counts and diversity of T cells one year after transplant came mostly from newly produced T cells.

This clonotype turned up a few times. Antigen specificity is unknown. This receptor was obtained from a male patient between 2 and 9 years old who had a stem cell transplant for acute lymphoblastic leukemia, so the T cells may come from the graft donor. This chain uses TRBV20-1 with TRBJ2-1, with 11 bases aligning to TRBD2. The sequencing here drew on PBMCs, mostly from graft donor cells, taken 360 days after TCRalphabeta/CD19-depleted stem cell transplant. CDR3 sequence (DNA): TGCAGTGCCATTAGCGGGAGGGTCAATGAGCAGTTCTTC. Translating it yields CSAISGRVNEQFF.